The entry below gives a single T cell receptor (beta chain) sequence along with its context. This CDR3 spans 14 amino acids. Trimming shortened V by 4 bases and J by 7 bases, and 16 bases separated the two germline ends. Germline values: CDR1 SEHNR, CDR2 FQNEAQ (reference sequence). The data are from a study of Graves' ophthalmopathy and Graves' hyperthyroidism. For repertoire sequencing, the TCR beta CDR3 regions were amplified from RNA transcripts. In the first round, RT-PCR was carried out with HTBI primers, and a multiplex PCR formed the second round. One entry per CDR3 protein results from TCRdb running MiXCR on the multiplex PCR reads. The sample lists approximately 700,000 distinct CDR3 sequences; 35% to 50% were seen once.

This sequence joins TRBV7-9 and TRBJ1-1; D may be TRBD1 (5 bases). Specimen: peripheral blood. This TCR came from an adult man with Graves' ophthalmopathy. The CDR3 DNA reads as TGTGCCAGCAGCTCACGGACGGTGGACAATGAAGCTTTCTTT. The encoded protein is CASSSRTVDNEAFF.